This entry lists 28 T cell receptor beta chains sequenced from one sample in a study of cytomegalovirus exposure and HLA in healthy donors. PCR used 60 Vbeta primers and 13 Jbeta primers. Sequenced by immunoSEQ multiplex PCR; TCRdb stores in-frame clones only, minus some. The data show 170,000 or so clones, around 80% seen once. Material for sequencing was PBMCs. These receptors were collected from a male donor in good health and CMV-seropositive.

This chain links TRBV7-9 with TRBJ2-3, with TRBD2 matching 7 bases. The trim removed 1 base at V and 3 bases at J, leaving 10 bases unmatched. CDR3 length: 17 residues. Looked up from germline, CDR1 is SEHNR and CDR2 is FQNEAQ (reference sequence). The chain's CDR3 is CASSLEGFASGTDTQYF. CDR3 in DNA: TGTGCCAGCAGCTTAGAGGGATTCGCTAGCGGTACAGATACGCAGTATTTT.

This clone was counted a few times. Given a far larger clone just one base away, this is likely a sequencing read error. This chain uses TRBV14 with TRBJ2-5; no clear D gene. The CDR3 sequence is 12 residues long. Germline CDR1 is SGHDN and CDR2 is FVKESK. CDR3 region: CASSLDRVAPDF. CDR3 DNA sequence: TGTGCCAGCAGCCTAGATCGGGTCGCCCCGGACTTC.

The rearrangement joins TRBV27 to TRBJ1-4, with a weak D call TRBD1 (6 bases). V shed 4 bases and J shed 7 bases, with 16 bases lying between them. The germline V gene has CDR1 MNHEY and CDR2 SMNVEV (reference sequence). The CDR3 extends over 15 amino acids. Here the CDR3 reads CASSSSTGYGEKLFF. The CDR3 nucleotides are TGTGCCAGCAGTTCTTCTACAGGGTACGGTGAAAAACTGTTTTTT.

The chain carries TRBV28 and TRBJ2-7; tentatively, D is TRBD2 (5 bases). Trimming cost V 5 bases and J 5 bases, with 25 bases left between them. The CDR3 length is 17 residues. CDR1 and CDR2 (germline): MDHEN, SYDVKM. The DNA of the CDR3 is TGTGCCAGCAGTCCTAGCCTCCTTCTGGGTAGCTTCGACGAGCAGTACTTC. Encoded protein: CASSPSLLLGSFDEQYF.

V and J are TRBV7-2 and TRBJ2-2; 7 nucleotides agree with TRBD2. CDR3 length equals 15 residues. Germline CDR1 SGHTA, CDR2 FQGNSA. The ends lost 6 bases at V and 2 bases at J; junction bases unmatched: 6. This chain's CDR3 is CASSRAGTNTGELFF. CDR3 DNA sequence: TGTGCCAGCAGTAGAGCGGGAACAAACACCGGGGAGCTGTTTTTT.

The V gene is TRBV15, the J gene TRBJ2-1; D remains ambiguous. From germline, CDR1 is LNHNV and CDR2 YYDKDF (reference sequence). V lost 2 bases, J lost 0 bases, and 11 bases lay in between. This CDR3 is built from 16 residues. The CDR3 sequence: CATSRSVQSSYNEQFF. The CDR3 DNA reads TGTGCCACCAGCAGAAGCGTGCAAAGCTCCTACAATGAGCAGTTCTTC.

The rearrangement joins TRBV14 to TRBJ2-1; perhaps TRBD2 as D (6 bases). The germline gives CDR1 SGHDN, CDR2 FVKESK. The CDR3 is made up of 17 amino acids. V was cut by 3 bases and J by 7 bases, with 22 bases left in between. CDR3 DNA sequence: TGTGCCAGCAGCCATGAACCGGGCCTAAAGGGGAGGAATGAGCAGTTCTTC. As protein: CASSHEPGLKGRNEQFF. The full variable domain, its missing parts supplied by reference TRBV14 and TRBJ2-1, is EAGVTQFPSHSVIEKGQTVTLRCDPISGHDNLYWYRRVMGKEIKFLLHFVKESKQDESGMPNNRFLAERTGGTYSTLKVQPAELEDSGVYFCASSHEPGLKGRNEQFFGPGTRLTVL.

CDR3 in amino acids: CASSFQGSTEAFF. The CDR3 nucleotides read TGTGCCAGCAGCTTCCAGGGGAGCACTGAAGCTTTCTTT. The rearrangement uses TRBV11-3 and TRBJ1-1, with D possibly matching TRBD1 (6 bases). This CDR3 region has 13 residues. With 3 bases removed from V and 4 bases from J, the gap between germline ends came to 9 bases. Germline CDR1 reads SGHNT; CDR2 reads YENEEA.

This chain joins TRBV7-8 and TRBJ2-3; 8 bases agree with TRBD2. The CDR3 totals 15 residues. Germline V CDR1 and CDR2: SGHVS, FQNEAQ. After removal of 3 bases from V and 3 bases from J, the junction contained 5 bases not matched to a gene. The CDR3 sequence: CASSFWTSLTDTQYF. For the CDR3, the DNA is TGTGCCAGCAGCTTCTGGACTAGCTTGACAGATACGCAGTATTTT.

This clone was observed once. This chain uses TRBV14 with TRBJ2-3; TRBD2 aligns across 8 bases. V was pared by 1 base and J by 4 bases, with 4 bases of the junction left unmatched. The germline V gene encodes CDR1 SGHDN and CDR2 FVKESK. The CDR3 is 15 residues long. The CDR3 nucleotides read TGTGCCAGCAGCCAAGTCTTCGGGAGGGCAGATACGCAGTATTTT. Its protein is CASSQVFGRADTQYF.

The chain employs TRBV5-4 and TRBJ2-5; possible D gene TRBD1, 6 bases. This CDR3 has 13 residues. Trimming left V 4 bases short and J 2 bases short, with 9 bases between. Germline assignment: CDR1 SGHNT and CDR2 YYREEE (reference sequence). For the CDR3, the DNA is TGTGCCAGCAGCCTGGGACAACAAGAGACCCAGTACTTC. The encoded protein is CASSLGQQETQYF. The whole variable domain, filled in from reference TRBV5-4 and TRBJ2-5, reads ETGVTQSPTHLIKTRGQQVTLRCSSQSGHNTVSWYQQALGQGPQFIFQYYREEENGRGNFPPRFSGLQFPNYSSELNVNALELDDSALYLCASSLGQQETQYFGPGTRLLVL.

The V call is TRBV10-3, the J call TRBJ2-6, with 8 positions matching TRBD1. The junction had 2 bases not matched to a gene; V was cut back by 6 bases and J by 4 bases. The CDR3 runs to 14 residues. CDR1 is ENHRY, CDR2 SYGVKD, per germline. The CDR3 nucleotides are TGTGCCATCAGCAGGGGGCCCGGGGCCAACGTCCTGACTTTC. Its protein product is CAISRGPGANVLTF.

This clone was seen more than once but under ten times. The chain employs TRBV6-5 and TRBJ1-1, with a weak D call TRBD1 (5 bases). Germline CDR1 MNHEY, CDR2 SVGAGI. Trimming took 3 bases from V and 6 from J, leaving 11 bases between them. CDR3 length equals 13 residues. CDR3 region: CASSYSRVAEAFF. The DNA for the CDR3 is TGTGCCAGCAGTTATTCCAGGGTGGCTGAAGCTTTCTTT.

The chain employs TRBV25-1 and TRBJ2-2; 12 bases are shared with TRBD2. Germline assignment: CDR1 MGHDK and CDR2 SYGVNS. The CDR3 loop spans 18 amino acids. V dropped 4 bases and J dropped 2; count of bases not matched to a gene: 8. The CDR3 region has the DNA TGTGCCAGCAGTGGTTCGACTAGCGGGAGAAGAAACACCGGGGAGCTGTTTTTT. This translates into CASSGSTSGRRNTGELFF.

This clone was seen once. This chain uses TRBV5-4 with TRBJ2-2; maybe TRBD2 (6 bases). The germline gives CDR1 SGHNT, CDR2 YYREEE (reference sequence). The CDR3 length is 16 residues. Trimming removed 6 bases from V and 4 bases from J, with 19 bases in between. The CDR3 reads CASTRGTSRGTGELFF. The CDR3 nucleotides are TGTGCCAGCACAAGGGGAACTAGCCGTGGCACCGGGGAGCTGTTTTTT. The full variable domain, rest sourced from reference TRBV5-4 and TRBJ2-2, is ETGVTQSPTHLIKTRGQQVTLRCSSQSGHNTVSWYQQALGQGPQFIFQYYREEENGRGNFPPRFSGLQFPNYSSELNVNALELDDSALYLCASTRGTSRGTGELFFGEGSRLTVL.

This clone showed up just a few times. CDR3 bases: TGCAGCGTTGTTGACAGGGCGTGGGACGAGCAGTACTTC. Translating it yields CSVVDRAWDEQYF. This chain joins TRBV29-1 and TRBJ2-7; 7 bases line up with TRBD1. CDR3 size: 13 residues. V was pared by 4 bases and J by 5 bases, with 8 bases of the junction left unmatched. Germline CDR1 SQVTM, CDR2 ANQGSEA.

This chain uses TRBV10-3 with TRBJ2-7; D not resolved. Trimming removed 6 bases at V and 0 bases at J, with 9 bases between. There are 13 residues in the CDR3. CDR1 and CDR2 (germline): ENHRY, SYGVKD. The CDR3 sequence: CAISEKSSYEQYF. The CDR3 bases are TGTGCCATCAGCGAGAAGAGCTCCTACGAGCAGTACTTC.

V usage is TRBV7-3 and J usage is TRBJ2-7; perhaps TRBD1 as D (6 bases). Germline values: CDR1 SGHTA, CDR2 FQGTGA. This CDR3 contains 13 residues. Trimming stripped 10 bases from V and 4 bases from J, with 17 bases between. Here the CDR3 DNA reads TGTGCCATCTCGACAGGCGGCGATTACGAGCAGTACTTC. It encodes CAISTGGDYEQYF.

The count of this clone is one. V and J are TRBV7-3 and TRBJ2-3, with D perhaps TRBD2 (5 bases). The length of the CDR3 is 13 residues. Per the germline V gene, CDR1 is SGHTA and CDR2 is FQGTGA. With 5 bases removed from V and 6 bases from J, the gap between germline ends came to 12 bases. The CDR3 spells CASSPAGGDTQYF. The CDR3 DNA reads TGTGCCAGCAGCCCCGCGGGTGGGGATACGCAGTATTTT.

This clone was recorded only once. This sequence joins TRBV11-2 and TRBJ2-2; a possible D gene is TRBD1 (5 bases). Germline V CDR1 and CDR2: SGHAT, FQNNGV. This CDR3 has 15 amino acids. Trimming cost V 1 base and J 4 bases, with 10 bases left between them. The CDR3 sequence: CASSLGRQSTGELFF. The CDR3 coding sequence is TGTGCCAGCAGCTTAGGTCGACAGTCCACCGGGGAGCTGTTTTTT.

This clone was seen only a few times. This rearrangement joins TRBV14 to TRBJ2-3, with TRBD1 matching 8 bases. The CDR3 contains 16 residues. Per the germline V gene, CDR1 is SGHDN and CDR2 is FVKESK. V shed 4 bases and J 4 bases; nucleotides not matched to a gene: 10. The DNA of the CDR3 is TGTGCCAGCAGCCCTGGACAGGGTGAGAAGGCAGATACGCAGTATTTT. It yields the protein CASSPGQGEKADTQYF.

CDR3 loop: CASSPPDSYEQYF. CDR3 in DNA: TGCGCCAGCAGCCCTCCGGACAGCTACGAGCAGTACTTC. V and J are TRBV4-1 and TRBJ2-7; TRBD1 might be the D (6 bases). This CDR3 contains 13 residues. V lost 4 bases and J lost 3, with 10 bases in between. Per the germline V gene, CDR1 is MGHRA and CDR2 is YSYEKL.

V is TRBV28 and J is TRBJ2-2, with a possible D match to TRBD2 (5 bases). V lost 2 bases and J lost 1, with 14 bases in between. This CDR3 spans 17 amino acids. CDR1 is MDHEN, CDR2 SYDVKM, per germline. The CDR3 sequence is CASSLGNGGLNTGELFF. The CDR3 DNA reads TGTGCCAGCAGTTTAGGAAACGGCGGGTTGAACACCGGGGAGCTGTTTTTT. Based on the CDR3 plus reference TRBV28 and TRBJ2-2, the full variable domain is DVKVTQSSRYLVKRTGEKVFLECVQDMDHENMFWYRQDPGLGLRLIYFSYDVKMKEKGDIPEGYSVSREKKERFSLILESASTNQTSMYLCASSLGNGGLNTGELFFGEGSRLTVL.

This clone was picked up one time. The CDR3 nucleotides are TGTGCCAGCAGCTTTGGGCTAGCGGAGTACGAGCAGTACTTC. Amino acids: CASSFGLAEYEQYF. The chain links TRBV5-5 to TRBJ2-7; TRBD2 aligns across 7 bases. The length of the CDR3 is 14 residues. Germline CDR1 and CDR2: SGHKS and YYEKEE (reference sequence). Trimming cost V 2 bases and J 4 bases; bases outside gene matches: 6.

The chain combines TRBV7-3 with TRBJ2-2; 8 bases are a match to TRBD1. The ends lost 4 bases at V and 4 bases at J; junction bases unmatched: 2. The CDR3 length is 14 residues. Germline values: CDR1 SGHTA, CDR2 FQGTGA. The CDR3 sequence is CASSSDRVTGELFF. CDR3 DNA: TGTGCCAGCAGCTCGGACAGGGTCACCGGGGAGCTGTTTTTT.

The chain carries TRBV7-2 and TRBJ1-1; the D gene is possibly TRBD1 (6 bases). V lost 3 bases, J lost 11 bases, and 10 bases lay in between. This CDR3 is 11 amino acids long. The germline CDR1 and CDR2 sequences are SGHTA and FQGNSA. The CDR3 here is CASSLNRDAFF. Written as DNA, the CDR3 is TGTGCCAGCAGCTTGAACAGGGACGCTTTCTTT. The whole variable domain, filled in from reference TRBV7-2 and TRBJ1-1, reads GAGVSQSPSNKVTEKGKDVELRCDPISGHTALYWYRQSLGQGLEFLIYFQGNSAPDKSGLPSDRFSAERTGGSVSTLTIQRTQQEDSAVYLCASSLNRDAFFGQGTRLTVV.

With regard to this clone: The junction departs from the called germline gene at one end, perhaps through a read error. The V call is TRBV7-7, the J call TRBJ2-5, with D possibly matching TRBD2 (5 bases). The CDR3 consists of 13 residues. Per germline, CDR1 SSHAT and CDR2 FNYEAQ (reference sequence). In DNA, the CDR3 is TGTGCTAGCAGCCGCGAAAGGGAGGAGACCCAGTACTTC. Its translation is CASSREREETQYF.

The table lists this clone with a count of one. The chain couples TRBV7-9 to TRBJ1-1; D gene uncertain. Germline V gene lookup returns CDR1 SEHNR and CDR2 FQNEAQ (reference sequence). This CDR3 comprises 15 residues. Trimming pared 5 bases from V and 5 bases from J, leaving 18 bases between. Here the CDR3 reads CASSLGGNLLTEAFF. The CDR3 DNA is TGTGCCAGCAGCCTGGGCGGGAACTTATTAACTGAAGCTTTCTTT.